This T cell receptor beta chain was profiled in a study of Ad26.COV2.S vaccination and SARS-CoV-2 variants. Study at large: Intramuscular Ad26.COV2.S doses were given once or twice, 56 days apart.

Sequencing used immunoSEQ multiplex PCR; TCRdb keeps in-frame clones, though not all of them. The sample lists hundreds of thousands of clones, approximately 89% occurring once. Remarks on this clone: What it recognizes is unknown.

CDR3 length equals 11 residues. Germline CDR1 reads MNHEY; CDR2 reads SVGAGI. Between the trimmed V and J ends, which lost 4 bases and 5 bases, there was a span of 3 bases. Study-wide points: Substantial breadth was reported for post-vaccination spike-specific CD8+ and CD4+ T cells.

Treatment of the sample: over 15 received Ad26.COV2.S at low or high dose, single or two shots; roughly five received placebo; per-sample allocation not given. Collection of samples fell on day 63 after the first vaccine or placebo injection. Based in Boston, the donor was an adult of 18-55 years. The sample here was peripheral blood, taken in a trial of Ad26.COV2.S vaccine versus placebo. The receptor was derived from a person between 18 and 65 years old who received the Ad26.COV2.S COVID-19 vaccine or a placebo. This chain links TRBV6-5 with TRBJ2-1; D unclear. The DNA for the CDR3 is TGTGCCAGCAGTTCTAACAATGAGCAGTTCTTC. Translation gives CASSSNNEQFF.